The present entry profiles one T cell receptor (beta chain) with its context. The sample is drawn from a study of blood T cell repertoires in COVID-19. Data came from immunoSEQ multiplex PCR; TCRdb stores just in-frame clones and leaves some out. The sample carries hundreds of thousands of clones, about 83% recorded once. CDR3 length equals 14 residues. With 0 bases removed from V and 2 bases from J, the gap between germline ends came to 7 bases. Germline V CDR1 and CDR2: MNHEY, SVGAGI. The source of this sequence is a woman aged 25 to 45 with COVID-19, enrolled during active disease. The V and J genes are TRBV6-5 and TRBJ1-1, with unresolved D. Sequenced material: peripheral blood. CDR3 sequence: CASSYSTSNTEAFF. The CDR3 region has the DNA TGTGCCAGCAGTTACTCAACATCAAACACTGAAGCTTTCTTT.